This TCR beta chain stems from a study of CD8+ T cells in alopecia areata. Overall study: The duration of tofacitinib was 6 to 18 months, with 6 months off drug afterward.

Trimming removed 5 bases at V and 6 bases at J, with 17 bases between. The length of the CDR3 is 15 residues. Germline V gene data show CDR1 as MNHNS and CDR2 as SASEGT. Treatment specified: oral pan-JAK inhibitor, 5-10 mg twice daily. Obtained from alopecia areata patients were lesional scalp punch biopsies along with peripheral blood. Whole-study results and caveats: The study found that many expanded lesional clones persisted in scalp and blood during tofacitinib. Uncertainty remains about how baseline CD8+ expansion links to response, with one nonresponder.

A word on this clone: Its cognate antigen is unknown.

Investigators isolated RNA and reverse transcribed it into cDNA to act as the sequencing template. Sequencing used immunoSEQ multiplex PCR; TCRdb keeps in-frame clones, though not all of them. The sample records over 150,000 clones, 50% to 60% being singletons. This sequence was found in a human donor with alopecia areata. The sequencing used CD4+ T cells sorted from blood, collected at week 4, from a patient treated with tofacitinib. The chain joins TRBV6-1 to TRBJ1-5, with D unresolved. In nucleotides, the CDR3 is TGTGCCAGCAGTCCACGGGAGGGATCCTTTCAGCCCCAGCATTTT. It encodes CASSPREGSFQPQHF.